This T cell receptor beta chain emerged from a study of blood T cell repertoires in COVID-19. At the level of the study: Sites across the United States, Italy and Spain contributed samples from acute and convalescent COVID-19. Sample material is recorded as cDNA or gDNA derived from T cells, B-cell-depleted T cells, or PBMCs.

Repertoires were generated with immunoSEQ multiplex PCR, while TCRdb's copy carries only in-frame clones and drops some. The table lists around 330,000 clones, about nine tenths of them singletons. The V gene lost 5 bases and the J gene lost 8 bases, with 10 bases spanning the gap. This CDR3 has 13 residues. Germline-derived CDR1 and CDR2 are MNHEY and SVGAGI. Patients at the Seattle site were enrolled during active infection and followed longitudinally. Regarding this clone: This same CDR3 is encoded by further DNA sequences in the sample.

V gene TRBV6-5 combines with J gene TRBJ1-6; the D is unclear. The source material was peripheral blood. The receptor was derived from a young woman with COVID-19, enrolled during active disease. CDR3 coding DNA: TGTGCCAGCAGTAGCCGGGAGTATTCACCCCTCCACTTT. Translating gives CASSSREYSPLHF.